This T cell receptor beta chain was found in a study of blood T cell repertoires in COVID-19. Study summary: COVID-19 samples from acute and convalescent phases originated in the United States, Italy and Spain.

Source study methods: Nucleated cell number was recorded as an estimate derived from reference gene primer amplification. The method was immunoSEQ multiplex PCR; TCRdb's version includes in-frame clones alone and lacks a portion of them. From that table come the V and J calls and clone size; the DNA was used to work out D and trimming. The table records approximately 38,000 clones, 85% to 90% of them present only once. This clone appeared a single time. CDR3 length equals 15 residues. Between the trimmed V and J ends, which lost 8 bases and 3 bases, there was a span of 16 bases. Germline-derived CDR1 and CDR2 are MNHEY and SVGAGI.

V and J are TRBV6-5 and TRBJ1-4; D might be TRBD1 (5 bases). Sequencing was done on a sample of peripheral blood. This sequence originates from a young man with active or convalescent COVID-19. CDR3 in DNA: TGTGCCAGCTCAAATGCAGGGAAGTCTAATGAAAAACTGTTTTTT. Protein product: CASSNAGKSNEKLFF.